This TCR beta chain was retrieved from a study of blood T cell repertoires in COVID-19. Study at large: There were acute and convalescent COVID-19 samples, and they came from the United States, Italy and Spain. Sources were T cells, B-cell-depleted T cells, or PBMCs; the material itself was cDNA or gDNA.

This CDR3 region has 19 residues. Germline CDR1 and CDR2: LGHDT and YNNKEL (reference sequence). Trimming pared 4 bases from V and 0 bases from J, leaving 19 bases between. Authors' methods: How many nucleated cells were present was estimated from reference gene primer amplification. The protocol was immunoSEQ multiplex PCR, while the TCRdb copy is restricted to in-frame clones and leaves out a portion. V and J calls and clone size are those listed in that table; D and trimming were worked out from the DNA. The table has approximately 210,000 clones, 84% seen once. This TCR derives from a woman aged 50 to 60 with active or convalescent COVID-19. The sequencing input was peripheral blood. The V gene is TRBV3-1 (or the pseudogene TRBV3-2), the J gene TRBJ2-6; perhaps TRBD2 as D (6 bases). CDR3 DNA: TGTGCCAGCAGCCCAGTACAGCGGGCACAACTCTCTGGGGCCAACGTCCTGACTTTC. This translates into CASSPVQRAQLSGANVLTF.